This is a list of T cell receptor beta chains from one sample in a study of patients and donors after allogeneic stem cell transplantation. TCRdb analysed the RT-PCR reads with MiXCR anew, one entry per CDR3 protein. Of some 200,000 distinct CDR3 sequences detected, around two fifths appear once; the ten largest clones hold about 33%. The sample consisted of blood, either unsorted or a sorted T cell fraction (not recorded which). These TCRs come from a human donor who was either an allogeneic HSCT recipient or a stem cell or donor lymphocyte infusion donor (not recorded which). It is not recorded whose cells these are; they may come from a transplant donor. CDR3s include the opening cysteine and the closing phenylalanine or tryptophan. The D gene is left open where the match is weak. The listing skips clone size in some rows; elsewhere it reads once, few, many or a size class.

TRBV29-1	TRBJ1-1	-	TRBD1	11	CGTGENTEAFF	TGCGGCACAGGGGAGAACACTGAAGCTTTCTTT
TRBV30	TRBJ1-1	many	-	10	CAWMNTEAFF	TGTGCCTGGATGAACACTGAAGCTTTCTTT
TRBV24-1	TRBJ2-5	-	-	14	CATSDAGQKETQYF	TGTGCCACCAGTGACGCGGGACAGAAAGAGACCCAGTACTTC
TRBV24-1	TRBJ1-5	-	-	16	CATSEAGVSSNQPQHF	TGTGCCACCAGTGAAGCAGGGGTCTCTAGCAATCAGCCCCAGCATTTT
TRBV4-2	TRBJ2-7	-	-	16	CASSQDHGITTYEQYF	TGTGCCAGCAGCCAAGATCACGGCATCACCACCTACGAGCAGTACTTC
TRBV4-3	TRBJ2-1	-	-	11	CASSQESEQFF	TGCGCCAGCAGCCAAGAGTCCGAGCAGTTCTTC
TRBV7-9	TRBJ1-1	few	-	13	CASSLATELEAFF	TGTGCCAGCAGCTTAGCCACCGAACTAGAAGCTTTCTTT
TRBV6-2/TRBV6-3	TRBJ1-5	-	-	14	CAAAGDASNQPQHF	TGTGCCGCGGCAGGAGACGCTAGCAATCAGCCCCAGCATTTT
TRBV9	TRBJ2-2	-	-	13	CASSVADTGELFF	TGTGCCAGCAGCGTAGCTGACACCGGGGAGCTGTTTTTT
TRBV12-3/TRBV12-4	TRBJ1-5	-	-	14	CASSFRQGNQPQHF	TGTGCCAGCAGTTTTCGACAGGGCAATCAGCCCCAGCATTTT
TRBV14	TRBJ2-2	-	-	18	CASSQLLGLATNTGELFF	TGTGCCAGCAGCCAACTTCTAGGGCTAGCGACGAACACCGGGGAGCTGTTTTTT
TRBV5-1	TRBJ2-7	-	-	12	CASSSGFKEQYF	TGCGCCAGCAGCTCAGGTTTTAAGGAGCAGTACTTC
TRBV28	TRBJ1-5	-	TRBD1	13	CASGQGLNQPQHF	TGTGCCAGCGGACAGGGCCTAAATCAGCCCCAGCATTTT
TRBV5-1	TRBJ2-5	-	-	14	CASSLDSWEETQYF	TGCGCCAGCAGCTTGGACAGTTGGGAAGAGACCCAGTACTTC
TRBV4-2	TRBJ1-2	-	-	16	CASSQENRGFNYGYTF	TGTGCCAGCAGCCAAGAGAACAGAGGTTTTAACTATGGCTACACCTTC
TRBV7-8	TRBJ2-5	few	-	12	CASSLWLETQYF	TGTGCCAGCAGCTTATGGCTGGAGACCCAGTACTTC
TRBV2	TRBJ1-2	few	-	13	CASSDLSDYGYTF	TGTGCCAGCAGTGATTTGTCAGACTATGGCTACACCTTC
TRBV5-6	TRBJ2-7	-	-	15	CASSYLTVSSYEQYF	TGTGCCAGCAGCTACCTCACTGTTAGCTCCTACGAGCAGTACTTC
TRBV29-1	TRBJ1-4	few	TRBD1	15	CSVGTGRGTNEKLFF	TGCAGCGTTGGGACAGGGAGAGGGACTAATGAAAAACTGTTTTTT
TRBV12-3/TRBV12-4	TRBJ1-2	few	-	12	CASTAGVYGYTF	TGTGCCAGCACCGCCGGAGTCTATGGCTACACCTTC
TRBV5-1	TRBJ2-1	-	TRBD1	14	CASSFWTGENEQFF	TGCGCCAGCAGCTTCTGGACAGGGGAGAATGAGCAGTTCTTC
TRBV7-9	TRBJ1-5	-	-	13	CASREDGNQPQHF	TGTGCCAGCAGAGAGGATGGGAATCAGCCCCAGCATTTT
TRBV7-6	TRBJ2-7	-	-	13	CANSLLESYEQYF	TGTGCCAACAGCTTACTCGAGTCCTACGAGCAGTACTTC
TRBV7-2	TRBJ1-1	few	TRBD1	13	CASSRGQRFEAFF	TGTGCCAGCAGCCGGGGACAGAGATTTGAAGCTTTCTTT
TRBV6-5	TRBJ2-2	few	-	16	CASSYSLLSRSGELFF	TGTGCCAGCAGTTACTCGTTGCTTAGCAGGTCCGGGGAGCTGTTTTTT
TRBV12-3/TRBV12-4	TRBJ1-5	-	TRBD1	13	CASTEGQDQPQHF	TGTGCCAGCACCGAGGGACAGGATCAGCCCCAGCATTTT
TRBV15	TRBJ1-1	-	TRBD1	13	CATSREDRSEAFF	TGTGCCACCAGCAGAGAGGACAGGAGTGAAGCTTTCTTT
TRBV5-6	TRBJ1-5	few	TRBD1	15	CASSPGQPDNQPQHF	TGTGCCAGCAGTCCGGGACAGCCAGATAATCAGCCCCAGCATTTT
TRBV7-6	TRBJ2-7	-	-	15	CASSLALGGAYEQYF	TGTGCCAGCAGCTTAGCGCTCGGGGGAGCCTACGAGCAGTACTTC
TRBV18	TRBJ2-7	once	-	14	CASSPRNRAYEQYF	TGTGCCAGCTCACCACGCAACAGAGCCTACGAGCAGTACTTC
TRBV7-9	TRBJ2-4	-	-	18	CASSLELAWGVAKNIQYF	TGTGCCAGCAGCTTAGAACTAGCCTGGGGCGTAGCCAAAAACATTCAGTACTTC
TRBV19	TRBJ2-3	-	-	13	CASSSASTDTQYF	TGTGCCAGTTCTTCAGCTAGCACAGATACGCAGTATTTT
TRBV6-5	TRBJ1-2	-	-	14	CASSYEGPSEGYTF	TGTGCCAGCAGTTATGAGGGACCCTCGGAAGGCTACACCTTC
TRBV29-1	TRBJ1-2	-	TRBD1	13	CSVESGTDYGYTF	TGCAGCGTTGAAAGCGGGACAGACTATGGCTACACCTTC
TRBV5-5	TRBJ1-1	few	-	13	CASRTGMNTEAFF	TGTGCCAGCAGAACGGGGATGAACACTGAAGCTTTCTTT
TRBV30	TRBJ2-5	-	-	21	CAWSPRQVGEPLRADQETQYF	TGTGCCTGGAGTCCGCGACAGGTTGGGGAACCCCTCCGAGCCGACCAAGAGACCCAGTACTTC
TRBV6-5	TRBJ2-7	-	-	13	CASSYFGNHEQYF	TGTGCCAGCAGTTACTTCGGTAATCACGAGCAGTACTTC
TRBV27	TRBJ1-1	-	-	15	CASSLMGDFYTEAFF	TGTGCCAGCAGTCTTATGGGAGATTTTTACACTGAAGCTTTCTTT
TRBV5-6	TRBJ1-2	-	TRBD1	15	CASSLGDRGHYGYTF	TGTGCCAGCAGCTTGGGGGACAGGGGGCACTATGGCTACACCTTC
TRBV6-5	TRBJ2-6	few	-	14	CAGNTAGGANVLTF	TGTGCCGGGAATACAGCGGGTGGGGCCAACGTCCTGACTTTC
TRBV12-3/TRBV12-4	TRBJ1-6	-	TRBD1	14	CASSLRQGSSPLHF	TGTGCCAGCAGTTTGAGACAGGGAAGCTCACCCCTCCACTTT
TRBV12-3/TRBV12-4	TRBJ2-4	-	-	15	CASSLPSRGKNIQYF	TGTGCCAGCAGTTTGCCCTCTCGGGGCAAAAACATTCAGTACTTC
TRBV7-9	TRBJ2-3	-	TRBD2	16	CASSLVPSGRGDTQYF	TGTGCCAGCAGCTTAGTACCTAGCGGGAGGGGAGATACGCAGTATTTT
TRBV10-3	TRBJ2-7	-	-	12	CAISELLYEQYF	TGTGCCATCAGTGAACTATTGTACGAGCAGTACTTC
TRBV5-8	TRBJ1-5	few	TRBD1	15	CASSPGTGERQPQHF	TGTGCCAGCAGCCCCGGGACAGGGGAGAGGCAGCCCCAGCATTTT
TRBV4-3	TRBJ1-1	-	TRBD1	17	CASSQTLVGQMNTEAFF	TGCGCCAGCAGCCAGACCCTTGTGGGACAGATGAACACTGAAGCTTTCTTT
TRBV7-6	TRBJ1-1	few	TRBD1	14	CASSPGQGLTEAFF	TGTGCCAGCAGCCCGGGACAGGGTTTGACTGAAGCTTTCTTT
TRBV24-1	TRBJ1-5	-	-	12	CATSDVNQPQHF	TGTGCCACCAGTGATGTCAATCAGCCCCAGCATTTT
TRBV6-2/TRBV6-3	TRBJ2-5	few	-	12	CASSRPTGGLYF	TGTGCCAGCAGCCGACCTACCGGAGGGCTGTACTTC
TRBV6-5	TRBJ1-5	-	-	13	CASSRTTYQPQHF	TGTGCCAGCAGCCGTACTACTTATCAGCCCCAGCATTTT
TRBV21-1	TRBJ1-4	-	-	15	CASGGQGATNEKLFF	TGTGCCAGCGGAGGACAAGGAGCAACTAATGAAAAACTGTTTTTT
TRBV15	TRBJ2-1	-	-	15	CATSRRGGWEDEQFF	TGTGCCACCAGCCGCCGGGGAGGATGGGAGGATGAGCAGTTCTTC
TRBV29-1	TRBJ1-2	few	-	14	CSVEIGRDMYGYTF	TGCAGCGTTGAAATTGGCCGGGACATGTATGGCTACACCTTC
TRBV20-1	TRBJ2-2	-	-	14	CSAPETGNTGELFF	TGCAGTGCCCCGGAGACAGGGAACACCGGGGAGCTGTTTTTT